This T cell receptor beta chain was identified during a study of metastatic and nonmetastatic thyroid tumors. Looking at the study overall: Repertoires from malignant and benign thyroid patients were compared across blood and tumor or nodule tissue. Points from the study as a whole: Relative to benign nodules, malignant thyroid tumors were reportedly characterized by significantly elevated TCR beta diversity in blood and tumor.

The CDR3 loop spans 16 amino acids. From germline, CDR1 is SEHNR and CDR2 FQNEAQ (reference sequence). The V gene end was trimmed by 5 bases and the J gene end by 4 bases; junction bases not matched to a gene: 13. Every patient underwent thyroid surgery untreated. Original handling: Using the CDR3 differences seen across clinicopathological groups, the authors built a distant-metastasis classifier for papillary thyroid cancer, which was meant to discriminate distant-metastatic patients. TCRdb re-analyzed the PCR reads through MiXCR. These V and J calls derive from TCRdb rather than the authors' analysis. The sample carries about 6,100 clones, 25% to 30% recorded once. Worth noting for this clone: Its antigen remains unidentified.

The sequenced sample consisted of adjacent normal tissue. The source of this sequence is a female donor with papillary thyroid cancer or a benign thyroid nodule (not recorded which). Some clones in this sample may be carry-over from other donors' samples. The chain couples TRBV7-9 to TRBJ2-5; 7 nucleotides agree with TRBD1. The DNA of the CDR3 is TGTGCCAGCAGCCAACCTCTAGACAGGGCGGGAGAGACCCAGTACTTC. Translated: CASSQPLDRAGETQYF.